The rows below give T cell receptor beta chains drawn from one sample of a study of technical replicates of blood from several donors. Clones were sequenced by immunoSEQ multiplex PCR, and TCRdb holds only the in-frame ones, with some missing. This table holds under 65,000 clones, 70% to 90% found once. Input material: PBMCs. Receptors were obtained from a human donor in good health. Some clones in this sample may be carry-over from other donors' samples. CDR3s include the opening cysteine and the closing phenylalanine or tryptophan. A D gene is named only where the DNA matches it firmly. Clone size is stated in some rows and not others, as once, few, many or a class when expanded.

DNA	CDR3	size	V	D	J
TGTGCCAGCAGTTTGGGCTATAGCAATCAGCCCCAGCATTTT	CASSLGYSNQPQHF	NA	TRBV7-9	NA	TRBJ1-5
TGTGCCAGCAGGAGGGACACGAGCTATGGCTACACCTTC	CASRRDTSYGYTF	NA	TRBV2	NA	TRBJ1-2
TGCGCCAGCAGCCAAGCTGGGGGGTCGGAGACCCAGTACTTC	CASSQAGGSETQYF	once	TRBV4-3	NA	TRBJ2-5
TGTGCCAGTAGTCTTAATAGCAATCAGCCCCAGCATTTT	CASSLNSNQPQHF	NA	TRBV19	NA	TRBJ1-5
TGTGCCAGCACGTCGGGCCTAGCGGGCTCCTACGAGCAGTACTTC	CASTSGLAGSYEQYF	NA	TRBV7-2	TRBD2	TRBJ2-7
TGTGCTAGTGGTTTGGTACAGGGGCTCACAGATACGCAGTATTTT	CASGLVQGLTDTQYF	NA	TRBV12-5	TRBD1	TRBJ2-3
TGTGCTAGTGTCCCAGGGGGCCTCCATGAGACCCAGTACTTC	CASVPGGLHETQYF	NA	TRBV12-5	TRBD1	TRBJ2-5
TGTGCCAGCAGCGTAGAGTATACGGGAGCAGATACGCAGTATTTT	CASSVEYTGADTQYF	NA	TRBV9	NA	TRBJ2-3
TGTGCCAGCAGTGACCCAGGACTAGCGAGCGATACGCAGTATTTT	CASSDPGLASDTQYF	NA	TRBV25-1	TRBD2	TRBJ2-3
TGTGCCAGCAGCGTAACTCGGACTAGTTATGATACGCAGTATTTT	CASSVTRTSYDTQYF	NA	TRBV9	TRBD2	TRBJ2-3
TGTGCCAGCAGCGGAAGGGGGCAGCGCCACTCCTACGAGCAGTACTTC	CASSGRGQRHSYEQYF	NA	TRBV7-8	TRBD1	TRBJ2-7
TGTGCCAGCAGCCCAGGAATCGTGAGCACCGGGGAGCTGTTTTTT	CASSPGIVSTGELFF	NA	TRBV7-7	NA	TRBJ2-2
TGTGCCACCAGCAGGGGTAACGAGCGGGAGTATCACGAGCAGTACTTC	CATSRGNEREYHEQYF	once	TRBV15	TRBD2	TRBJ2-7
TGCAGCGTGAAGGGACTAGCGGGACGCGTCGGGGAGCTGTTTTTT	CSVKGLAGRVGELFF	NA	TRBV29-1	TRBD2	TRBJ2-2
TGCAGTGCTAGGGACTACGGCACGCAGTATTTT	CSARDYGTQYF	NA	TRBV20-1	NA	TRBJ2-3
TGTGCCAGCAGTCTAGGGGGGGTGAAAAAACTGTTTTTT	CASSLGGVKKLFF	once	TRBV2	NA	TRBJ1-4
TGTGCCAGCTCCCTGTCGACCTTAGGACTTGAGCAGTTCTTC	CASSLSTLGLEQFF	NA	TRBV28	NA	TRBJ2-1
TGTGCCAGCAGCAAGACTAGCGCCGGCACAGATACGCAGTATTTT	CASSKTSAGTDTQYF	NA	TRBV11-3	TRBD2	TRBJ2-3
TGCGCCAGCAGCACGACAGGGGGGTACTACGAGCAGTACTTC	CASSTTGGYYEQYF	many	TRBV5-1	TRBD1	TRBJ2-7
TGCGCCAGCAGCCAAGGGAGCCGCCTGATGTCGGGTAACTATGGCTACACCTTC	CASSQGSRLMSGNYGYTF	NA	TRBV4-1	NA	TRBJ1-2
TGCAGCGTCTCGGACACGATTAATTCACCCCTCCACTTT	CSVSDTINSPLHF	NA	TRBV29-1	NA	TRBJ1-6
TGTGCCAGCAGCCCGCAGTACGAGCAGTACTTC	CASSPQYEQYF	NA	TRBV7-9	NA	TRBJ2-7
TGCGCCAGCAAAACGGCCGGGGAGCTGTTTTTT	CASKTAGELFF	NA	TRBV5-1	NA	TRBJ2-2
TGTGCCAGCAAACGACAGGGAAGGGGCACCGGGGAGCTGTTTTTT	CASKRQGRGTGELFF	NA	TRBV6-5	TRBD1	TRBJ2-2
TGTGCCAGCAGTTTGGGGCACCACTATGGCTACACCTTC	CASSLGHHYGYTF	NA	TRBV27	NA	TRBJ1-2
TGTGCCAGCAGTCCCGGGACAGCTGGGGCCAACGTCCTGACTTTC	CASSPGTAGANVLTF	NA	TRBV2	TRBD1	TRBJ2-6
TGCGCCAGCAGCTCTAGCGTTAACACCTACCGCGGCGATGAGCAGTTCTTC	CASSSSVNTYRGDEQFF	NA	TRBV5-1	NA	TRBJ2-1
TGTGCCAGCAGGTCATTACTAGGGAACACTGAAGCTTTCTTT	CASRSLLGNTEAFF	NA	TRBV2	NA	TRBJ1-1
TGTGCCAGTATGAGGTGGGGCGCGAATGGCTACACCTTC	CASMRWGANGYTF	NA	TRBV19	NA	TRBJ1-2
TGTGCCAGTAAGGAACTAGCGGGAAAAGAGACCCAGTACTTC	CASKELAGKETQYF	NA	TRBV5-8	TRBD2	TRBJ2-5
TGTGCCAGCAGCTACCGGGACAGGGGAACCGGGGAGCTGTTTTTT	CASSYRDRGTGELFF	NA	TRBV5-6	TRBD1	TRBJ2-2
TGTGCCACTTCCCAAGAACAGGGTACCAAAAACATTCAGTACTTC	CATSQEQGTKNIQYF	NA	TRBV15	NA	TRBJ2-4
TGCAGCGTTGAAGGGGAATTTAGCGGGGTCTCCTACAATGAGCAGTTCTTC	CSVEGEFSGVSYNEQFF	NA	TRBV29-1	TRBD2	TRBJ2-1
TGTGCCAGCACCCCACAGGCGAACACTGAAGCTTTCTTT	CASTPQANTEAFF	NA	TRBV6-1	NA	TRBJ1-1
TGCGCCAACCTCCGGGACAGGGACAATCAGCCCCAGCATTTT	CANLRDRDNQPQHF	NA	TRBV10-1	TRBD1	TRBJ1-5
TGTGCCAGCAGCTTCCTAACGGGCGGGGGGGCCTTTTACGAGCAGTACTTC	CASSFLTGGGAFYEQYF	NA	TRBV5-6	TRBD2	TRBJ2-7
TGCAGTGCTAGAGGCACGGGGGAGCAGTACTTC	CSARGTGEQYF	NA	TRBV20-1	NA	TRBJ2-7
TGTGCCAGCAGCAGGGACAGACTTTACGAGCAGTACTTC	CASSRDRLYEQYF	once	TRBV6-1	TRBD1	TRBJ2-7
TGTGCCAGCAGTTGGACAGCAAACAATCAGCCCCAGCATTTT	CASSWTANNQPQHF	NA	TRBV6-6	NA	TRBJ1-5
TGTGCCAGCAGCGTAGGGGCTAGCGCTACAGATACGCAGTATTTT	CASSVGASATDTQYF	NA	TRBV9	NA	TRBJ2-3
TGTGCCAGCAGCCCTATGGGGCCGACGAGCCATGGCTACACCTTC	CASSPMGPTSHGYTF	NA	TRBV7-9	NA	TRBJ1-2
TGTGCCAGCTCACCAAGGTTAGGGGACACTGAAGCTTTCTTT	CASSPRLGDTEAFF	NA	TRBV18	NA	TRBJ1-1
TGCAGCGTTGGAAAAACGGCGGGTGCTGGTGGCTACACCTTC	CSVGKTAGAGGYTF	NA	TRBV29-1	NA	TRBJ1-2
TGTGCCAGCAGCTCGGGGGTGGGGCAGTACTTC	CASSSGVGQYF	NA	TRBV5-4	NA	TRBJ2-7
TGCGCCAGCAGCCAGCCGGGGGCCAAAAACATTCAGTACTTC	CASSQPGAKNIQYF	once	TRBV4-1	NA	TRBJ2-4
TGCGCCAGCAGCCAGCATAACACCGGGACAGGGGGCCAAGAGACCCAGTACTTC	CASSQHNTGTGGQETQYF	NA	TRBV5-1	TRBD1	TRBJ2-5
TGTGCCATCAGAGCGACAGGGGTTACTGGAAACACCATATATTTT	CAIRATGVTGNTIYF	NA	TRBV10-3	TRBD1	TRBJ1-3
TGTGCCTGGAGTGGACAGGGGGCGGGCACCGGGGAGCTGTTTTTT	CAWSGQGAGTGELFF	NA	TRBV30	TRBD1	TRBJ2-2
TGCGCCAGCAGCGCCCGGAGCACAGATACGCAGTATTTT	CASSARSTDTQYF	NA	TRBV5-1	NA	TRBJ2-3
TGTGCCAGCAGCTCCGGACAGGGTAGAACTGAAGCTTTCTTT	CASSSGQGRTEAFF	NA	TRBV7-8	TRBD1	TRBJ1-1
TGTGCCAGCACCCCAGGGGCGGGAGGCCTCTACGAGCAGTACTTC	CASTPGAGGLYEQYF	NA	TRBV7-2	TRBD2	TRBJ2-7
TGTGCCATCAGTGGACCGGGGTCTTTGCACCACCGGGCCCAAGCTTTCTTT	CAISGPGSLHHRAQAFF	few	TRBV10-3	NA	TRBJ1-1
TGTGCCAGCTCACCAACGGGACAGGGGGGTCAGCAGTACTTC	CASSPTGQGGQQYF	NA	TRBV18	TRBD1	TRBJ2-7
TGTGCCAGCAGCATCCCCGGGACTAGCGGAAACAATGAGCAGTTCTTC	CASSIPGTSGNNEQFF	NA	TRBV9	TRBD2	TRBJ2-1
TGCGCCAGCAGCCTCCAGGCACAGTCCACAACCTACGAGCAGTACTTC	CASSLQAQSTTYEQYF	NA	TRBV5-1	NA	TRBJ2-7
TGTGCCAGCAGTTACCAGGCGGGATACACAGATACGCAGTATTTT	CASSYQAGYTDTQYF	NA	TRBV6-5	NA	TRBJ2-3
TGCGCCAGCAGCCGACACCTTTATTTAGTGGAGACCCAGTACTTC	CASSRHLYLVETQYF	NA	TRBV4-1	NA	TRBJ2-5
TGTGCCACCAGTAAAGGACAGGGCACATATAATTCACCCCTCCACTTT	CATSKGQGTYNSPLHF	NA	TRBV15	TRBD1	TRBJ1-6
TGTGCCAGTAGCGCGGGAGAGACCCAGTACTTC	CASSAGETQYF	few	TRBV19	NA	TRBJ2-5